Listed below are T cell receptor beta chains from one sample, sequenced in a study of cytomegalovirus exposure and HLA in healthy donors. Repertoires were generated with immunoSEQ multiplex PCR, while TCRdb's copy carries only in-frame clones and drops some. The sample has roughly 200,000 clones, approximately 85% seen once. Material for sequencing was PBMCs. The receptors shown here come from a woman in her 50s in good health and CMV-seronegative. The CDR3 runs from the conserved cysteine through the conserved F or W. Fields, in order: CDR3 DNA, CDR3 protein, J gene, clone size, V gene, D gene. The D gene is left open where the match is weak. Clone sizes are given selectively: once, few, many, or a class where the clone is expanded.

DNA: TGTGCCAGCAGCCCTTGGGCTGGGAACACCATATATTTT; CDR3: CASSPWAGNTIYF; J: TRBJ1-3; size: NA; V: TRBV28; D: NA
DNA: TGTGCCTGGAGTCGGGAGGACCTCTCCTACAATGAGCAGTTCTTC; CDR3: CAWSREDLSYNEQFF; J: TRBJ2-1; size: NA; V: TRBV30; D: TRBD2
DNA: TGTGCCAGCAGCGACACCGGACAGGGCAATCAGCCCCAGCATTTT; CDR3: CASSDTGQGNQPQHF; J: TRBJ1-5; size: NA; V: TRBV6-5; D: TRBD1
DNA: TGTGCCAGCAGCCCCGGACAGGTAGAGAATGAGCAGTTCTTC; CDR3: CASSPGQVENEQFF; J: TRBJ2-1; size: NA; V: TRBV11-2; D: TRBD1
DNA: TGTTCCAGCAGCTTTATTACCGGGACATCGGGCGAGCAGTACTTC; CDR3: CSSSFITGTSGEQYF; J: TRBJ2-7; size: NA; V: TRBV7-9; D: NA
DNA: TGTGCCAGCAGCCCCGAGCCGGGAAACATTCAGTACTTC; CDR3: CASSPEPGNIQYF; J: TRBJ2-4; size: NA; V: TRBV5-6; D: NA
DNA: TGTGCCAGCAGCTCCACCCCAGGGTCGGGTCAGCCCCAGCATTTT; CDR3: CASSSTPGSGQPQHF; J: TRBJ1-5; size: NA; V: TRBV7-2; D: NA
DNA: TGTGCCAGTAGTATAAGGGACAGGGGGGACACTGAAGCTTTCTTT; CDR3: CASSIRDRGDTEAFF; J: TRBJ1-1; size: NA; V: TRBV19; D: TRBD1
DNA: TGCAGCGGTAGTAGCGGGAGGAATGAGCAGTTCTTC; CDR3: CSGSSGRNEQFF; J: TRBJ2-1; size: NA; V: TRBV29-1; D: TRBD2
DNA: TGCGCCAGCAGCTTGTCCAGGGCGAACACCGGGGAGCTGTTTTTT; CDR3: CASSLSRANTGELFF; J: TRBJ2-2; size: NA; V: TRBV5-1; D: NA
DNA: TGTGCCAGCAGCAGACTGATCTCTGGAAACACCATATATTTT; CDR3: CASSRLISGNTIYF; J: TRBJ1-3; size: NA; V: TRBV7-8; D: NA
DNA: TGTGCCAGCAGTTACTCAGGGGGTAGGGTGGTCTTC; CDR3: CASSYSGGRVVF; J: TRBJ2-1; size: NA; V: TRBV6-5; D: NA
DNA: TGTGCCAGCACCCGACCCGAGGGGGGGGCCTTTGTGCAGTTCTTC; CDR3: CASTRPEGGAFVQFF; J: TRBJ2-1; size: NA; V: TRBV6-4; D: NA
DNA: TGTGCCAGCAGCTTATCTAGCGGACTCTACAATGAGCAGTTCTTC; CDR3: CASSLSSGLYNEQFF; J: TRBJ2-1; size: once; V: TRBV7-3; D: TRBD2